Listed below are T cell receptor beta chains from one sample, sequenced in a study of T and B cells in COVID-19 patients. Each CDR3 protein is one row after TCRdb ran MiXCR on the multiplex PCR reads. This table has about 7,800 distinct CDR3 sequences, 40% appearing once. The sequencing input was blood. The receptors come from a human donor who had recovered from COVID-19. Both conserved end residues are part of each CDR3. D genes are given only for firm matches. Clone size appears in some rows only: once, few, many, or a class for an expanded clone.

clone_size	d_call	v_call	j_call	cdr3_aa	cdr3_nt
large	TRBD2	TRBV29-1	TRBJ2-3	CSVQSGLSDTQYF	TGCAGCGTGCAATCGGGACTATCAGATACGCAGTATTTT
medium-sized	.	TRBV19	TRBJ2-1	CASSPRGYNEQFF	TGTGCCAGTAGCCCGCGCGGATACAATGAGCAGTTCTTC
.	.	TRBV6-4	TRBJ1-1	CASSDSDNTEAFF	TGTGCCAGCAGTGACTCGGACAACACTGAAGCTTTCTTT
once	.	TRBV12-3/TRBV12-4	TRBJ2-7	CASSPGGPGQYEQYF	TGTGCCAGCAGTCCCGGAGGTCCTGGGCAGTACGAGCAGTACTTC
few	TRBD1	TRBV6-5	TRBJ2-2	CATGQSANTGELFF	TGTGCCACGGGACAGTCGGCGAACACCGGGGAGCTGTTTTTT
few	TRBD2	TRBV27	TRBJ2-3	CASSLEFGGGRTDTQYF	TGTGCCAGCAGTTTAGAGTTTGGCGGGGGTAGAACAGATACGCAGTATTTT
.	.	TRBV15	TRBJ2-5	CATTTGYQETQYF	TGTGCCACCACCACAGGTTACCAAGAGACCCAGTACTTC
.	.	TRBV6-1	TRBJ1-2	CASRQPNYGYTF	TGTGCCAGTAGACAGCCTAACTATGGCTACACCTTC
few	.	TRBV5-4	TRBJ2-1	CASSSPGMQNEQFF	TGTGCCAGCAGCTCTCCAGGGATGCAGAATGAGCAGTTCTTC
.	.	TRBV6-5	TRBJ1-1	CASRQGMNTEAFF	TGTGCCAGCAGGCAGGGGATGAACACTGAAGCTTTCTTT
few	TRBD2	TRBV19	TRBJ2-5	CASTSRGGLGQETQYF	TGTGCCAGTACCTCCCGGGGGGGCTTGGGCCAAGAGACCCAGTACTTC
.	.	TRBV10-3	TRBJ1-2	CAISEPERGRDGYTF	TGTGCCATCAGTGAGCCCGAAAGAGGTCGGGATGGCTACACCTTC
few	.	TRBV6-5	TRBJ2-3	CASSNLGGPDTQYF	TGTGCCAGCAGTAATTTAGGGGGGCCAGATACGCAGTATTTT
.	.	TRBV7-6	TRBJ2-2	CASSLAPADTGELFF	TGTGCCAGCAGCTTAGCGCCGGCAGACACCGGGGAGCTGTTTTTT
.	.	TRBV6-5	TRBJ2-3	CASTSPGSSGTDTQYF	TGTGCCAGCACTTCTCCCGGGAGCTCGGGCACAGATACGCAGTATTTT
.	.	TRBV27	TRBJ2-4	CASSLGRGASKNIQYF	TGTGCCAGCAGTTTAGGGAGAGGGGCATCCAAAAACATTCAGTACTTC
medium-sized	TRBD1	TRBV19	TRBJ2-1	CASSTQGAYEQFF	TGTGCCAGTAGTACACAGGGGGCCTATGAGCAGTTCTTC
.	.	TRBV6-1	TRBJ1-4	CASSEGGMEKLFF	TGTGCCAGCAGTGAAGGGGGAATGGAAAAACTGTTTTTT
.	.	TRBV27	TRBJ2-6	CASSLSSAVYGANVLTF	TGTGCCAGCAGTTTAAGTTCAGCCGTCTATGGGGCCAACGTCCTGACTTTC
few	TRBD2	TRBV6-6	TRBJ2-3	CASRRAGTDTQYF	TGTGCCAGCAGGAGAGCGGGGACAGATACGCAGTATTTT
.	TRBD1	TRBV27	TRBJ1-1	CASTTGSEAFF	TGTGCCAGCACGACAGGGTCTGAAGCTTTCTTT
medium-sized	.	TRBV6-5	TRBJ2-2	CASQSLKVLTGELFF	TGTGCCAGTCAATCCCTGAAGGTCCTCACCGGGGAGCTGTTTTTT
few	TRBD1	TRBV7-9	TRBJ1-6	CASSSTGLGSPLHF	TGTGCCAGCAGCTCGACAGGGTTGGGATCACCCCTCCACTTT
few	TRBD1	TRBV6-6	TRBJ2-2	CASRQGASTGELFF	TGTGCCAGCAGACAGGGGGCGAGCACCGGGGAGCTGTTTTTT
.	.	TRBV10-3	TRBJ2-2	CAISDPRVAGELFF	TGTGCCATCAGTGACCCCAGGGTGGCCGGGGAGCTGTTTTTT
.	.	TRBV19	TRBJ2-1	CASSLAGRNRYNKQFF	TGTGCCAGCAGCTTGGCGGGACGGAACCGCTACAATAAGCAGTTCTTC
few	.	TRBV5-4	TRBJ2-3	CASSTVWGDNTDTQYF	TGTGCCAGCAGTACCGTTTGGGGGGACAACACAGATACGCAGTATTTT
.	TRBD1	TRBV6-2/TRBV6-3	TRBJ1-5	CASSQLTGASYSNQPQHF	TGTGCCAGCAGTCAACTTACAGGGGCGTCGTATAGCAATCAGCCCCAGCATTTT
few	.	TRBV13	TRBJ1-2	CASSLEGTDLYGYTF	TGTGCCAGCAGCTTAGAAGGGACGGACCTCTATGGCTACACCTTC
.	TRBD2	TRBV9	TRBJ2-5	CASSDPRWGGDETQYF	TGTGCCAGCAGCGACCCCCGGTGGGGGGGTGATGAGACCCAGTACTTC
.	.	TRBV20-1	TRBJ1-1	CSAWLNTEAFF	TGCAGTGCTTGGTTGAACACTGAAGCTTTCTTT
once	TRBD2	TRBV24-1	TRBJ2-3	CATSDLGRGVTDTQYF	TGTGCCACCAGTGACTTAGGGCGGGGGGTCACAGATACGCAGTATTTT
few	.	TRBV29-1	TRBJ1-1	CSVYSLSGQNTEAFF	TGCAGCGTCTATTCACTGTCTGGACAGAACACTGAAGCTTTCTTT
.	.	TRBV6-5	TRBJ1-5	CASRRGDRGDLGNQPQHF	TGTGCCAGCAGAAGGGGGGATCGGGGGGACTTGGGCAATCAGCCCCAGCATTTT
few	TRBD1	TRBV10-3	TRBJ1-1	CAITGSRDRGHTEAFF	TGTGCCATCACTGGATCCCGGGACAGGGGGCATACTGAAGCTTTCTTT
once	TRBD1	TRBV30	TRBJ1-2	CAWSQGTDAHYGYTF	TGTGCCTGGAGTCAGGGGACAGACGCCCACTATGGCTACACCTTC
few	TRBD2	TRBV7-2	TRBJ2-3	CASSQRGGRWDTQYF	TGTGCCAGCAGCCAGCGGGGGGGCCGATGGGATACGCAGTATTTT